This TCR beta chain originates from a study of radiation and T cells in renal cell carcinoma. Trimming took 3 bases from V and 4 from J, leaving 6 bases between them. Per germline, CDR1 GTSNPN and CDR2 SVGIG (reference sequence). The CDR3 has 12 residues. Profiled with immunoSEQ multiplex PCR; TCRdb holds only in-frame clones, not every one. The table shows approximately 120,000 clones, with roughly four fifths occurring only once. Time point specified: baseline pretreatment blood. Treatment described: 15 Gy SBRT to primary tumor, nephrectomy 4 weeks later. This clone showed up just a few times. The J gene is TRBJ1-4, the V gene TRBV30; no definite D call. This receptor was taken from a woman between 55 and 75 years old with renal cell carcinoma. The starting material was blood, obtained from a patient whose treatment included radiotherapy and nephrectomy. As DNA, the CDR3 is TGTGCCTGGAGATCCGATAATGAAAAACTGTTTTTT. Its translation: CAWRSDNEKLFF.